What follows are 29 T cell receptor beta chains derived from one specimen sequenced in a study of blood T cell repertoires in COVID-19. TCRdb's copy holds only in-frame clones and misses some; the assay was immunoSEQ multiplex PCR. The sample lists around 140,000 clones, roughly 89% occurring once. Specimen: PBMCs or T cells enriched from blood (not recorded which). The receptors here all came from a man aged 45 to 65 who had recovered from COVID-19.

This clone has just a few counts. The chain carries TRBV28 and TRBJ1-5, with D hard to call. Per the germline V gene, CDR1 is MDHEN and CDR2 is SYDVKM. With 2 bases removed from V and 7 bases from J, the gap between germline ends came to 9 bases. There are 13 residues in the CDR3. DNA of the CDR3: TGTGCCAGCAGTTTAGTCAGTATGCAGCCCCAGCATTTT. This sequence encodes CASSLVSMQPQHF.

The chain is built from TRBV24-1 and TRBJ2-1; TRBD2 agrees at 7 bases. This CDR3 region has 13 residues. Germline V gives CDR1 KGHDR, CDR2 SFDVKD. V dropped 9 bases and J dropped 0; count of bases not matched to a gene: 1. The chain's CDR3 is CATSGGSYNEQFF. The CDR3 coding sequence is TGTGCCACCTCGGGGGGCTCCTACAATGAGCAGTTCTTC.

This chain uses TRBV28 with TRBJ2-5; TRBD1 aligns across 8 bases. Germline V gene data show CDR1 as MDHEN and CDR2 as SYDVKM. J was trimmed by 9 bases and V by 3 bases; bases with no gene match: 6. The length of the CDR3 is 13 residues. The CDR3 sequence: CASSLGQDRAQYF. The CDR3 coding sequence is TGTGCCAGCAGTTTGGGACAGGATCGGGCCCAGTACTTC.

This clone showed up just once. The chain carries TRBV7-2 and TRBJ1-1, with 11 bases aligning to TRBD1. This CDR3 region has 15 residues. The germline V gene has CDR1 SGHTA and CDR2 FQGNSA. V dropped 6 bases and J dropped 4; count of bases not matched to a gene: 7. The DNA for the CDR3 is TGTGCCAGCAGTTATCGGACAGGGGGCATCACTGAAGCTTTCTTT. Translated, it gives CASSYRTGGITEAFF.

CDR3 sequence: CASSLFLAGKEQFF. The CDR3 region has the DNA TGTGCCAGCAGCTTATTTTTAGCGGGGAAAGAGCAGTTCTTC. The chain uses TRBV7-2 and TRBJ2-1; 8 bases map to TRBD2. Unmatched junction bases numbered 7, after V lost 2 bases and J lost 10 bases. The CDR3 has 14 residues. CDR1 is SGHTA, CDR2 FQGNSA, per germline.

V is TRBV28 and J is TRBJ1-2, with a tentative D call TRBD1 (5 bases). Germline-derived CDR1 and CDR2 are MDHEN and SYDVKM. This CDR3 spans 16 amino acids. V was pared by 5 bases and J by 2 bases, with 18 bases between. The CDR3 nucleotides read TGTGCCAGCAGTACACACCCCGGCAGGGCAAACTATGGCTACACCTTC. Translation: CASSTHPGRANYGYTF.

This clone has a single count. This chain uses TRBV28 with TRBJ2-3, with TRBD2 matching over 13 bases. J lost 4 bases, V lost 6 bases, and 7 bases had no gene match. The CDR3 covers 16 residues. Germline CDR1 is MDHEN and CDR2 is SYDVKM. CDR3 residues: CASRLGLAGAPDTQYF. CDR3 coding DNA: TGTGCCAGCAGGTTAGGACTAGCGGGAGCCCCAGATACGCAGTATTTT.

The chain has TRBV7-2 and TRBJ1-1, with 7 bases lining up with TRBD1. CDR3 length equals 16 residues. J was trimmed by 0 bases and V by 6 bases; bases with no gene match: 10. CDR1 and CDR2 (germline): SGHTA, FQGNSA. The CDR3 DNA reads TGTGCCAGCAGGCCCGGGGACAGACATGTGAACACTGAAGCTTTCTTT. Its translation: CASRPGDRHVNTEAFF.

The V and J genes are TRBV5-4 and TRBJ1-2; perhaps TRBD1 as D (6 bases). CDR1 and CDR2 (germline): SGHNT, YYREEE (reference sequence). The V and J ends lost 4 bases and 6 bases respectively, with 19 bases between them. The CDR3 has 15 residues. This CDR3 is CASSVSATGPDGYTF. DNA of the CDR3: TGTGCCAGCAGCGTCAGCGCCACAGGGCCAGATGGCTACACCTTC. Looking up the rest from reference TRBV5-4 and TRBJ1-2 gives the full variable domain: ETGVTQSPTHLIKTRGQQVTLRCSSQSGHNTVSWYQQALGQGPQFIFQYYREEENGRGNFPPRFSGLQFPNYSSELNVNALELDDSALYLCASSVSATGPDGYTFGSGTRLTVV.

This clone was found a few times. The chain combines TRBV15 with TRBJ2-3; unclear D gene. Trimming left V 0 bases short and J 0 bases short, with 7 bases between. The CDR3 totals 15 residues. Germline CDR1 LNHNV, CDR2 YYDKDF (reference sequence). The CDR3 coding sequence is TGTGCCACCAGCAGAGATAGTTTTAGCACAGATACGCAGTATTTT. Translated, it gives CATSRDSFSTDTQYF.

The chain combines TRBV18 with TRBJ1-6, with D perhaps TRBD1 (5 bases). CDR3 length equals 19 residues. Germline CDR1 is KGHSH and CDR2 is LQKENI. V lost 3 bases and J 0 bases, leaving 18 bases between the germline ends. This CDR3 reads CASSPLGQGPGSYNSPLHF. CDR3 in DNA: TGTGCCAGCTCACCCCTCGGGCAGGGTCCGGGCTCCTATAATTCACCCCTCCACTTT.

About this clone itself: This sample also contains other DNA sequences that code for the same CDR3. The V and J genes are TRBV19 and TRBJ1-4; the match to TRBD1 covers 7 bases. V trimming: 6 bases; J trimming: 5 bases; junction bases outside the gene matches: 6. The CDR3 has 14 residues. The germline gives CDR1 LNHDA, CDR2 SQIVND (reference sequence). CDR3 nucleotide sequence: TGTGCCAGTAGCCGTGGGACAGTGAATGAAAAACTGTTTTTT. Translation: CASSRGTVNEKLFF.

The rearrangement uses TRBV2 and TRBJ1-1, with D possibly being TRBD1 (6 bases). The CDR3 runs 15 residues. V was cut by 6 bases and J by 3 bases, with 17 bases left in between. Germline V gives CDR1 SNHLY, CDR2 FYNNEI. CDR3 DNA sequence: TGTGCCAGCAGGGTCCCCGGGACACTAGACACTGAAGCTTTCTTT. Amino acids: CASRVPGTLDTEAFF.

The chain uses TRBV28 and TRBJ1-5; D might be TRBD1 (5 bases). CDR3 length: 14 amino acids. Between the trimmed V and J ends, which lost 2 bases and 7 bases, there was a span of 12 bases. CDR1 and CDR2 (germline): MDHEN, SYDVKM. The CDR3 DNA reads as TGTGCCAGCAGTTTAACGGGGGGGTGGCAGCCCCAGCATTTT. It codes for CASSLTGGWQPQHF.

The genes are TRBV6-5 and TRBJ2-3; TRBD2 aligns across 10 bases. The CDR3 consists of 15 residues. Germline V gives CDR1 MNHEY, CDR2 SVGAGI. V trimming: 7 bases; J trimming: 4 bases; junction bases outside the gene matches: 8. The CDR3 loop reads CASISPSGSSDTQYF. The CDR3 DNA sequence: TGTGCCAGCATCTCCCCTAGCGGGAGTTCAGATACGCAGTATTTT.

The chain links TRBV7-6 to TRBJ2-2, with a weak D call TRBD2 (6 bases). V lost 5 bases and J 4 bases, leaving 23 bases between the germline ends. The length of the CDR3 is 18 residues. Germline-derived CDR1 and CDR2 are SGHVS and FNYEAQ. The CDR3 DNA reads TGTGCCAGCAGCCCTCGAATGTTTTCCGGGGGAGGCACCGGGGAGCTGTTTTTT. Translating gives CASSPRMFSGGGTGELFF.

Here the CDR3 DNA reads TGTGCCACCAGTGATCCCTCGGCGGGGATGGAGACCCAGTACTTC. This codes for CATSDPSAGMETQYF. The chain combines TRBV24-1 with TRBJ2-5; tentatively, D is TRBD2 (6 bases). Trimming left V 3 bases short and J 5 bases short, with 15 bases between. Germline CDR1 is KGHDR and CDR2 is SFDVKD. There are 15 residues in the CDR3.

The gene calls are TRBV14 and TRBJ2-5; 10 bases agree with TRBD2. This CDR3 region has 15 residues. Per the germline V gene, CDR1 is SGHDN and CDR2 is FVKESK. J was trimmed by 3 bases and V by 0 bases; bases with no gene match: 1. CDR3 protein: CASSQDLAGEETQYF. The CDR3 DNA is TGTGCCAGCAGCCAAGACCTAGCGGGGGAAGAGACCCAGTACTTC.

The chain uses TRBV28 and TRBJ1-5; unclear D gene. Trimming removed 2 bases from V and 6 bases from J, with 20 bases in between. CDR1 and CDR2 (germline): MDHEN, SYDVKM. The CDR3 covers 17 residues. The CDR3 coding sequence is TGTGCCAGCAGTTTAGGCTCCCCCGTACGGGTAGCTCAGCCCCAGCATTTT. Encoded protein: CASSLGSPVRVAQPQHF. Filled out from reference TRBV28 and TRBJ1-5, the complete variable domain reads DVKVTQSSRYLVKRTGEKVFLECVQDMDHENMFWYRQDPGLGLRLIYFSYDVKMKEKGDIPEGYSVSREKKERFSLILESASTNQTSMYLCASSLGSPVRVAQPQHFGDGTRLSIL.

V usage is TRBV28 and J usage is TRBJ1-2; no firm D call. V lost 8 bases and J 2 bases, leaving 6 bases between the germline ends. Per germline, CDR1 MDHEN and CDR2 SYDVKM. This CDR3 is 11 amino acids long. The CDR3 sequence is CASHQNYGYTF. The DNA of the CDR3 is TGTGCCAGCCATCAAAACTATGGCTACACCTTC.

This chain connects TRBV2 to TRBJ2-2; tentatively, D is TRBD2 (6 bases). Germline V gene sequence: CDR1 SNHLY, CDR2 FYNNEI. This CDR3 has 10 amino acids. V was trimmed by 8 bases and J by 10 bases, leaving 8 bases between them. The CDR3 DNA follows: TGTGCCAGCGGGACTTTGGAGCTGTTTTTT. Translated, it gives CASGTLELFF.

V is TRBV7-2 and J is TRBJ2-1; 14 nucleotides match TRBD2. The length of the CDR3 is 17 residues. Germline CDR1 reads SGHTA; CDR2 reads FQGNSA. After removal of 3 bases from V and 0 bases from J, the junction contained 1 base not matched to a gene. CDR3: CASSLTSGGDSYNEQFF. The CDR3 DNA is TGTGCCAGCAGCTTGACTAGCGGGGGGGACTCCTACAATGAGCAGTTCTTC.

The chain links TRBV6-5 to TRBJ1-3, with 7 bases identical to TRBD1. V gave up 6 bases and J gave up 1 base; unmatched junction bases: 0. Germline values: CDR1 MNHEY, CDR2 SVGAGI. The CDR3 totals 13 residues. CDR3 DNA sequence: TGTGCCAGCAGGACAGGGTCTGGAAACACCATATATTTT. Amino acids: CASRTGSGNTIYF.

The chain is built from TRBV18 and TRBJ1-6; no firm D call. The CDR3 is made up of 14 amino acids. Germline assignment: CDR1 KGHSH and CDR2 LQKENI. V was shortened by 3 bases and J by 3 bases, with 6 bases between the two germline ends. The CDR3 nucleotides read TGTGCCAGCTCACCTACTAGCTATAATTCACCCCTCCACTTT. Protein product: CASSPTSYNSPLHF.

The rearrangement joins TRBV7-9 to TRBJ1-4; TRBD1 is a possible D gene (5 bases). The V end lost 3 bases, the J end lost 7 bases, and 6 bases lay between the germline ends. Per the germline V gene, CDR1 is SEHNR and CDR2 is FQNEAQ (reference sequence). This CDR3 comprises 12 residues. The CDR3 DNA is TGTGCCAGCAGCTTTAGGGGTGAAAAACTGTTTTTT. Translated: CASSFRGEKLFF. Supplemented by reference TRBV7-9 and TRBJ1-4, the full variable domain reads DTGVSQNPRHKITKRGQNVTFRCDPISEHNRLYWYRQTLGQGPEFLTYFQNEAQLEKSRLLSDRFSAERPKGSFSTLEIQRTEQGDSAMYLCASSFRGEKLFFGSGTQLSVL.

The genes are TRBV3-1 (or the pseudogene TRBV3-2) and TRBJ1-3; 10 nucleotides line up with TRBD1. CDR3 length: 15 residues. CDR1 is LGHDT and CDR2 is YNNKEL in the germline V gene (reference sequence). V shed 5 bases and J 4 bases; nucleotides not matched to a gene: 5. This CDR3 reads CASSRQGARGNTIYF. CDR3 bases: TGTGCCAGCAGCAGACAGGGGGCAAGAGGAAACACCATATATTTT.

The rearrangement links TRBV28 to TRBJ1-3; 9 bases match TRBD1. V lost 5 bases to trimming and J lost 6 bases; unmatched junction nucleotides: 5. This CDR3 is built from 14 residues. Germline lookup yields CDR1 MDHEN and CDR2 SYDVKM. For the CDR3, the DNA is TGTGCCAGCAGTACCCGGACAGGGGCAAACACCATATATTTT. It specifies CASSTRTGANTIYF.

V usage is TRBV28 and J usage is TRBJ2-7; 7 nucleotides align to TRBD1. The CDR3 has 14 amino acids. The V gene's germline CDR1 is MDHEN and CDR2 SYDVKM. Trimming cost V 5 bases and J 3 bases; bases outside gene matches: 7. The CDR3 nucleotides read TGTGCCAGCAGTCCACTACAGGGGTTCTACGAGCAGTACTTC. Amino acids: CASSPLQGFYEQYF.

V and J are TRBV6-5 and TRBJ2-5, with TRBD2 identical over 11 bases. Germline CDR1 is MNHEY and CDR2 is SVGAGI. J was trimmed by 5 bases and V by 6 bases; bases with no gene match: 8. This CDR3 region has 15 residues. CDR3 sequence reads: CASRQTGTSGETQYF. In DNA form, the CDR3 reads TGTGCCAGCAGGCAAACCGGGACTAGCGGTGAGACCCAGTACTTC.